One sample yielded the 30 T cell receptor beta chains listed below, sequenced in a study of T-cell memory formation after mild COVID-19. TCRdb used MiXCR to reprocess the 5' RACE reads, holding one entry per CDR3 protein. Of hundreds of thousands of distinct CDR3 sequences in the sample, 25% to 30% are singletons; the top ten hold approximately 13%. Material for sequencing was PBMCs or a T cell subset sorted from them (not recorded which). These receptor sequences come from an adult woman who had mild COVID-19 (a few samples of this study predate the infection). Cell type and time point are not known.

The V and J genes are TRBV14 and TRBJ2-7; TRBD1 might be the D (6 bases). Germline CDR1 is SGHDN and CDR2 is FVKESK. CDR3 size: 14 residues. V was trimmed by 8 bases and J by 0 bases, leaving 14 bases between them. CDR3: CASRPRGTSYEQYF. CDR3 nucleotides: TGTGCCAGCCGCCCCAGGGGTACCTCCTACGAGCAGTACTTC.

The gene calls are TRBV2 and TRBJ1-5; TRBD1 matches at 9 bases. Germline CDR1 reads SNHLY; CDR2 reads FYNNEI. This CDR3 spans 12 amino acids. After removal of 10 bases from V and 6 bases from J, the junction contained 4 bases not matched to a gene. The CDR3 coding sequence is TGTGCCACAACAGGGGGCTCTCAGCCCCAGCATTTT. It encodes CATTGGSQPQHF. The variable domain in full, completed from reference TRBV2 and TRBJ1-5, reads EPEVTQTPSHQVTQMGQEVILRCVPISNHLYFYWYRQILGQKVEFLVSFYNNEISEKSEIFDDQFSVERPDGSNFTLKIRSTKLEDSAMYFCATTGGSQPQHFGDGTRLSIL.

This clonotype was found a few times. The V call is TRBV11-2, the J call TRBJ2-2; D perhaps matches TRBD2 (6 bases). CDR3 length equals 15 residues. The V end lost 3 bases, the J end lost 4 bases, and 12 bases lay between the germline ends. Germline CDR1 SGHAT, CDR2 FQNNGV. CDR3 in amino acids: CASSLRGTVTGELFF. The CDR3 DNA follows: TGTGCCAGCAGCTTGCGGGGTACAGTCACCGGGGAGCTGTTTTTT.

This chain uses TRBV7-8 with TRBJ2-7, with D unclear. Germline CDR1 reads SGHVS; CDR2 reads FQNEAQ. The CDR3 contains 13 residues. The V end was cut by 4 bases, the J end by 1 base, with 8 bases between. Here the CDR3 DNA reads TGTGCCAGCAGCTCGCCCTTATCCTACGAGCAGTACTTC. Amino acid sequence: CASSSPLSYEQYF.

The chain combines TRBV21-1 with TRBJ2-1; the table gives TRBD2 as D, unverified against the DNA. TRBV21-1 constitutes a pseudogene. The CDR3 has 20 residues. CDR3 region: CASSKGHLAEGTVGYNEQFF. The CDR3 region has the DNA TGTGCCAGCAGCAAAGGCCACCTAGCGGAGGGGACAGTTGGCTACAATGAGCAGTTCTTC.

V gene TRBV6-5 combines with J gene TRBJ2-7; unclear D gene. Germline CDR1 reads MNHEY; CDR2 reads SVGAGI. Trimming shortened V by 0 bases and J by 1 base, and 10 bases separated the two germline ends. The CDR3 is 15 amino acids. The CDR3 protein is CASSYSIWQSYEQYF. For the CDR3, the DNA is TGTGCCAGCAGTTACTCGATTTGGCAGTCCTACGAGCAGTACTTC.

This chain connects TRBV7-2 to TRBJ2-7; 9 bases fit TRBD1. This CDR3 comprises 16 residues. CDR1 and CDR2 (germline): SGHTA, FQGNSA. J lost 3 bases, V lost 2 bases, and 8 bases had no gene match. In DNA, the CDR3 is TGTGCCAGCAGCTTAATTCCGGGACAGGGACTCTACGAGCAGTACTTC. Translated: CASSLIPGQGLYEQYF.

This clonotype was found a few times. DNA of the CDR3: TGTGCCAGCAGCTTTGAGTTCTTC. Protein: CASSFEFF. The chain joins TRBV7-2 to TRBJ2-1; no definite D call. The ends were cut back, 3 bases at V and 14 bases at J, with 2 bases in the middle. Per the germline V gene, CDR1 is SGHTA and CDR2 is FQGNSA. The CDR3 contains 8 residues.

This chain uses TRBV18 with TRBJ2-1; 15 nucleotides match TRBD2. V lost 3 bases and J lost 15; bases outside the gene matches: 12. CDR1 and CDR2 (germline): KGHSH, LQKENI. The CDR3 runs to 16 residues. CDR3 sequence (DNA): TGTGCCAGCTCACCCCCTGAGGGGACTAGCGGGAGGAGGCCGTTCTTC. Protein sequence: CASSPPEGTSGRRPFF.

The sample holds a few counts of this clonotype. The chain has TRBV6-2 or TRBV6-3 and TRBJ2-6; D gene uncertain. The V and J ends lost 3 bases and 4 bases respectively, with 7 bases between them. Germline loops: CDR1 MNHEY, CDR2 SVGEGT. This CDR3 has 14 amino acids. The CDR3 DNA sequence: TGTGCCAGCAGTTATAGACCCGGGGCCAACGTCCTGACTTTC. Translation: CASSYRPGANVLTF.

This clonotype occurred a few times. The CDR3 loop reads CASSPRLAGDDTQYF. CDR3 coding DNA: TGTGCCAGCAGCCCAAGACTAGCGGGGGACGATACGCAGTATTTT. This chain joins TRBV5-5 and TRBJ2-3, with 12 nucleotides matching TRBD2. CDR1 is SGHKS and CDR2 is YYEKEE in the germline V gene (reference sequence). J lost 6 bases, V lost 4 bases, and 6 bases had no gene match. The CDR3 consists of 15 residues.

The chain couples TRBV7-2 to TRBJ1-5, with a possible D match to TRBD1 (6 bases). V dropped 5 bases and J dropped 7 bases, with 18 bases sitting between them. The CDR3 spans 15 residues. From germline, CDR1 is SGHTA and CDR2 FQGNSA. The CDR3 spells CASSPPGGRLQPQHF. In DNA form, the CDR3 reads TGTGCCAGCAGCCCCCCTGGGGGGCGCTTACAGCCCCAGCATTTT.

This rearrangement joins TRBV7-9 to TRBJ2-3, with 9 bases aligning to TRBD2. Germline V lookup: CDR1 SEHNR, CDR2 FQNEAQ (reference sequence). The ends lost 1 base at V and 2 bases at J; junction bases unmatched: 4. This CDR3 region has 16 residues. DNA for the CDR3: TGTGCCAGCAGCTTAGGACTAGCGGAGACCACAGATACGCAGTATTTT. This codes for CASSLGLAETTDTQYF.

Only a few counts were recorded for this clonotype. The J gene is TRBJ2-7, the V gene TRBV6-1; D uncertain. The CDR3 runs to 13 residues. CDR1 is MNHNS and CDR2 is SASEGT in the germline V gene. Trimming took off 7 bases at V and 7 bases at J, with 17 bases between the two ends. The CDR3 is CASTEVVRSEQYF. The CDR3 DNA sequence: TGTGCCAGCACCGAAGTGGTAAGGTCAGAGCAGTACTTC.

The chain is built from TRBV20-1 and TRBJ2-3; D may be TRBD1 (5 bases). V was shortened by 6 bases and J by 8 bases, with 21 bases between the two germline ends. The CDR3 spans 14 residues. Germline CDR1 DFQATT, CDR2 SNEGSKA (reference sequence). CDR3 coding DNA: TGCAGTGCGCCAGGGCCCCTTGATCACGGTACGCAGTATTTT. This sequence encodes CSAPGPLDHGTQYF.

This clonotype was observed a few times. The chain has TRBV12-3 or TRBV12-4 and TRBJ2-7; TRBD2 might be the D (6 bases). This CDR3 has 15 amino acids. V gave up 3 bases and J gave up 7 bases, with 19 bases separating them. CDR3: CASSFGRDALLEQYF. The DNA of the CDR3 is TGTGCCAGCAGTTTTGGGCGGGATGCCTTATTGGAGCAGTACTTC.

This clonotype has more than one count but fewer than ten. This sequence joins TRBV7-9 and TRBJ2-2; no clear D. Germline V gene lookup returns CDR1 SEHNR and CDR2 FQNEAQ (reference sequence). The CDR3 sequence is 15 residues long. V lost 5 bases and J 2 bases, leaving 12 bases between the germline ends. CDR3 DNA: TGTGCCAGCAGCCCGAGGTCCGTTAACACCGGGGAGCTGTTTTTT. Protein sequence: CASSPRSVNTGELFF.

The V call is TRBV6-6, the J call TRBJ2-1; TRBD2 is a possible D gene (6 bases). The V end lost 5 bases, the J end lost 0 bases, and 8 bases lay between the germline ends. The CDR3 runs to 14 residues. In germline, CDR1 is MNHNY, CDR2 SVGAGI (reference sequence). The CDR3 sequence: CASSLDYSYNEQFF. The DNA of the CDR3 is TGTGCCAGCAGTCTGGACTACTCCTACAATGAGCAGTTCTTC.

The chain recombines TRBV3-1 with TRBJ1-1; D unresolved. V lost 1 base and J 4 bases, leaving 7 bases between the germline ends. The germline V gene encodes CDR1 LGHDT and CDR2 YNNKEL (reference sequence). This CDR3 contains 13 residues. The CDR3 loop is CASSQVGTTEAFF. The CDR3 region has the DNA TGTGCCAGCAGCCAAGTCGGTACCACTGAAGCTTTCTTT.

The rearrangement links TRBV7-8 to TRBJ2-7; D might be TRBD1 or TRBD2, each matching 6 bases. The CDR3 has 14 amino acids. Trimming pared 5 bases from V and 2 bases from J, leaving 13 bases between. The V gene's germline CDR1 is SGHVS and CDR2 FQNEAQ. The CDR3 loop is CASSGRGRAYEQYF. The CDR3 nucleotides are TGTGCCAGCAGCGGTCGGGGGCGGGCCTACGAGCAGTACTTC.

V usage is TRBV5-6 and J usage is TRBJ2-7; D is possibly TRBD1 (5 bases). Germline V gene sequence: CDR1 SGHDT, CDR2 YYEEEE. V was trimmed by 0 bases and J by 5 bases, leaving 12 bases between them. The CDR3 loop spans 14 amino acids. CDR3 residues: CASSLGWQGHEQYF. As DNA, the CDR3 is TGTGCCAGCAGCTTGGGGTGGCAGGGCCACGAGCAGTACTTC.

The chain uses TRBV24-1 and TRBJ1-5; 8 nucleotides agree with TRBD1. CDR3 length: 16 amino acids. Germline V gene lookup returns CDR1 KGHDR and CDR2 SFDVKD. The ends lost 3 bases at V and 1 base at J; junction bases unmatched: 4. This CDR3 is CATSDPQGDSNQPQHF. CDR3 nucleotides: TGTGCCACCAGTGATCCACAGGGGGACAGCAATCAGCCCCAGCATTTT.

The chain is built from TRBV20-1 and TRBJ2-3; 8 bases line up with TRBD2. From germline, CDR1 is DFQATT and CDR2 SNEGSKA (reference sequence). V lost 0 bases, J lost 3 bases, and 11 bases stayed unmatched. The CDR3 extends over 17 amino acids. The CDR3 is CSARDLFGGGRTDTQYF. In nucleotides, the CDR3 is TGCAGTGCTAGAGATCTTTTTGGCGGCGGGAGGACAGATACGCAGTATTTT.

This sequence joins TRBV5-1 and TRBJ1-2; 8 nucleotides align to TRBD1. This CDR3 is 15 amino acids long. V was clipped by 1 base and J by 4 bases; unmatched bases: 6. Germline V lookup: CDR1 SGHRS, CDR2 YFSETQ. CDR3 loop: CASSLYGQGAYGYTF. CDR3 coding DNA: TGCGCCAGCAGCTTGTACGGCCAGGGGGCCTATGGCTACACCTTC.

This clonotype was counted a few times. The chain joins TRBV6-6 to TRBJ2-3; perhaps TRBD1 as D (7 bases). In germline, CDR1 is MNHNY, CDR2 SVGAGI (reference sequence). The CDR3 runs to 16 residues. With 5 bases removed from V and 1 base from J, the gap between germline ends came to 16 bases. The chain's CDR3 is CASSPTTGEGTDTQYF. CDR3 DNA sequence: TGTGCCAGCAGTCCAACTACAGGGGAGGGCACAGATACGCAGTATTTT.

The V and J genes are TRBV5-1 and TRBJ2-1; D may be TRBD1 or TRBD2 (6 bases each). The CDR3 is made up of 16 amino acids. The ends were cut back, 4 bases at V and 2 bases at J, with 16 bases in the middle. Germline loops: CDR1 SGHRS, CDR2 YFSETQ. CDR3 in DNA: TGCGCCAGCAGCCCGTTTGGGGGCGGGGCCTACAATGAGCAGTTCTTC. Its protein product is CASSPFGGGAYNEQFF.

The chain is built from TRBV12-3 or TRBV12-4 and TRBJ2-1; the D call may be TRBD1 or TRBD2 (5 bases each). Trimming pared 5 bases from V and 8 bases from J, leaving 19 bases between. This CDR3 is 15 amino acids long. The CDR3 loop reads CASSRSGTSLHEQFF. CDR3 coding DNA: TGTGCCAGCAGTCGATCCGGGACGTCACTTCATGAGCAGTTCTTC.

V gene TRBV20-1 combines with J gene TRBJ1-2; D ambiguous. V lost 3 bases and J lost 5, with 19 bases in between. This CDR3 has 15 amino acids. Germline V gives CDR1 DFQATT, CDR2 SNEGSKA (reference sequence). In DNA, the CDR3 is TGCAGTGCTAGGAGGCCCGGTGGAGAGGTTTATGGCTACACCTTC. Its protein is CSARRPGGEVYGYTF.

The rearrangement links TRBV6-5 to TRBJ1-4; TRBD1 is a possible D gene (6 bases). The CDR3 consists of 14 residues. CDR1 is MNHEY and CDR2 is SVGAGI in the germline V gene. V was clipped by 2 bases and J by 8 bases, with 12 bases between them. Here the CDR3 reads CASSYGQGQEKLFF. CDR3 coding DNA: TGTGCCAGCAGTTACGGGCAGGGACAAGAAAAACTGTTTTTT.

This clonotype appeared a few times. The CDR3 here is CASSPNPDSLNTGELFF. The CDR3 nucleotides are TGTGCCAGCAGCCCCAATCCGGACAGCTTAAACACCGGGGAGCTGTTTTTT. The rearrangement links TRBV6-6 to TRBJ2-2, with TRBD1 as a possible D gene (6 bases). Trimming pared 6 bases from V and 2 bases from J, leaving 19 bases between. In germline, CDR1 is MNHNY, CDR2 SVGAGI (reference sequence). This CDR3 has 17 amino acids.